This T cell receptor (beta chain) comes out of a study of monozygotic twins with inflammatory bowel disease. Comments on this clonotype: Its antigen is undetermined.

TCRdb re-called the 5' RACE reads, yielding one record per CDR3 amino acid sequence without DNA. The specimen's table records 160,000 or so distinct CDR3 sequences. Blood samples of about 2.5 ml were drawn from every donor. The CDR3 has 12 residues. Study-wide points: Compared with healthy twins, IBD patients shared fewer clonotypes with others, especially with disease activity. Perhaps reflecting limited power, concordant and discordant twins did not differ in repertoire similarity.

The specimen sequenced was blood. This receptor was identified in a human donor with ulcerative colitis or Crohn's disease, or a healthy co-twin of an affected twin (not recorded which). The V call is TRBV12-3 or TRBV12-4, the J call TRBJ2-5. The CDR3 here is CASSTAQETQYF.